This T cell receptor beta chain was sequenced in a study of cytomegalovirus exposure and HLA in healthy donors. The CDR3 covers 14 residues. Trimming left V 6 bases short and J 1 base short, with 15 bases between. Germline lookup yields CDR1 SQVTM and CDR2 ANQGSEA. The study's findings and limits: Associated with cytomegalovirus, according to the listing, were 150 to 200 TCR beta chains.

Worth noting for this clone: Its target is unknown.

The PCR made use of 60 Vbeta and 13 Jbeta primers. TCRdb's copy holds only in-frame clones and misses some; the assay was immunoSEQ multiplex PCR. The sample has 100,000 to 150,000 clones; the top ten hold 1.5% to 2%. The V call is TRBV29-1, the J call TRBJ1-1; D gene ambiguous. This TCR was recovered from a man aged 18 to 29 in good health and CMV-seronegative. The sample consisted of PBMCs. The CDR3 DNA follows: TGCAGCGTCGCCCCTGGAGGTCAGAACACTGAAGCTTTCTTT. This encodes CSVAPGGQNTEAFF.